A single sample gave rise to the 22 T cell receptor beta chains below, sequenced in a study of CD8+ T cells in alopecia areata. RNA was extracted and reverse transcribed into cDNA as the sequencing template. Some clones are missing from TCRdb's copy, which holds only in-frame ones; the method was immunoSEQ multiplex PCR. The sample lists roughly 150,000 clones; about 53% were seen once. Sequenced here: CD8+ T cells sorted from blood, sampled at week 0. The receptors shown here come from a human donor with alopecia areata.

The chain carries TRBV5-6 and TRBJ1-1; no reliable D call. The CDR3 sequence is 13 residues long. Trimming cost V 4 bases and J 4 bases, with 11 bases left between them. Germline V gene sequence: CDR1 SGHDT, CDR2 YYEEEE. The CDR3 DNA follows: TGTGCCAGCAGCCTCGACGCGGGCACTGAAGCTTTCTTT. Its translation: CASSLDAGTEAFF.

The chain couples TRBV30 to TRBJ1-1, with D unresolved. CDR3 length: 8 amino acids. Germline-derived CDR1 and CDR2 are GTSNPN and SVGIG (reference sequence). Trimming shortened V by 3 bases and J by 10 bases, and 3 bases separated the two germline ends. Written as DNA, the CDR3 is TGTGCCTGGAGATTAGCTTTCTTT. Translating it yields CAWRLAFF.

The chain recombines TRBV4-3 with TRBJ2-7; a possible D gene is TRBD1 (6 bases). V lost 0 bases and J 5 bases, leaving 17 bases between the germline ends. The CDR3 extends over 16 amino acids. Germline lookup yields CDR1 LGHNA and CDR2 YSLEER. The CDR3 DNA reads as TGCGCCAGCAGCCAAGATAGAGCAGGGGAGATTGACGAGCAGTACTTC. This gives the protein CASSQDRAGEIDEQYF.

This sequence joins TRBV25-1 and TRBJ2-7; 8 nucleotides align to TRBD1. Losses at the gene ends were 2 bases for V and 6 bases for J; bases not matched to a gene: 3. Germline V gene data show CDR1 as MGHDK and CDR2 as SYGVNS. The CDR3 length is 13 residues. CDR3 DNA: TGTGCCAGCAGTGAACAGGGGGCGCGCGAGCAGTACTTC. Its protein is CASSEQGAREQYF.

The chain employs TRBV29-1 and TRBJ2-1; tentatively, D is TRBD2 (6 bases). Trimming shortened V by 8 bases and J by 7 bases, and 18 bases separated the two germline ends. Germline assignment: CDR1 SQVTM and CDR2 ANQGSEA. CDR3 length equals 13 residues. The CDR3 protein is CSINRLVGNEQFF. The CDR3 DNA is TGCAGCATCAACCGACTAGTGGGGAATGAGCAGTTCTTC.

V gene TRBV5-1 combines with J gene TRBJ2-6; no definite D call. Per the germline V gene, CDR1 is SGHRS and CDR2 is YFSETQ. This CDR3 contains 14 residues. V was clipped by 2 bases and J by 0 bases, with 3 bases between them. The CDR3 DNA is TGCGCCAGCAGCTTCTCCTCTGGGGCCAACGTCCTGACTTTC. This translates into CASSFSSGANVLTF. Together with reference TRBV5-1 and TRBJ2-6, the CDR3 gives the full variable domain: KAGVTQTPRYLIKTRGQQVTLSCSPISGHRSVSWYQQTPGQGLQFLFEYFSETQRNKGNFPGRFSGRQFSNSRSEMNVSTLELGDSALYLCASSFSSGANVLTFGAGSRLTVL.

As regards this clone: A much larger clone is a single base away; this may be a read error. The chain couples TRBV25-1 to TRBJ2-2; D is ambiguous. Trimming removed 6 bases from V and 4 bases from J, with 6 bases in between. The CDR3 runs to 12 residues. Germline loops: CDR1 MGHDK, CDR2 SYGVNS. CDR3: CASRLGTGELFF. The DNA for the CDR3 is TGTGCCAGCAGGTTAGGCACCGGGGAGCTGTTTTTT. The whole variable domain, remainder taken from reference TRBV25-1 and TRBJ2-2, is EADIYQTPRYLVIGTGKKITLECSQTMGHDKMYWYQQDPGMELHLIHYSYGVNSTEKGDLSSESTVSRIRTEHFPLTLESARPSHTSQYLCASRLGTGELFFGEGSRLTVL.

The sample holds a few counts of this clone. The rearrangement uses TRBV2 and TRBJ1-2; D unclear. The CDR3 sequence is 10 residues long. Germline V gives CDR1 SNHLY, CDR2 FYNNEI. V gave up 6 bases and J gave up 8 bases, with 7 bases separating them. In nucleotides, the CDR3 is TGTGCCAGCAGGACGGGAGGCTACACCTTC. Translated, it gives CASRTGGYTF.

A word on this clone: This likely reflects a read error, since a far larger clone is one base away. The gene calls are TRBV9 and TRBJ2-7; 7 positions agree with TRBD1. This CDR3 has 15 residues. Germline V gene sequence: CDR1 SGDLS, CDR2 YYNGEE. With 4 bases clipped from V and 3 bases from J, the junction kept 10 bases outside the gene matches. CDR3 in amino acids: CASSPRAGTDYEQYF. CDR3 DNA: TGTGCCAGCAGCCCGAGGGCAGGGACAGACTACGAGCAGTACTTC.

The chain recombines TRBV13 with TRBJ2-3, with 10 bases aligning to TRBD1. V lost 5 bases and J lost 4; bases outside the gene matches: 6. Germline values: CDR1 PRHDT, CDR2 FYEKMQ (reference sequence). The CDR3 covers 15 residues. The CDR3 bases are TGTGCCAGCAGCCTTCTAGGACAGGGGGCAGATACGCAGTATTTT. It specifies CASSLLGQGADTQYF.

The J gene is TRBJ2-5, the V gene TRBV6-5, with 7 nucleotides matching TRBD2. Near its end, the DNA agrees better with TRBJ2-7, so the J call may be wrong. This CDR3 is 13 amino acids long. Germline V gives CDR1 MNHEY, CDR2 SVGAGI. The CDR3 region is CASSYGGDYEQYF. The CDR3 DNA sequence: TGTGCCAGCAGTTACGGGGGGGATTACGAGCAGTACTTC.

CDR3 region: CASSDPSGEDTDTQYF. The CDR3 DNA reads as TGTGCCAGCAGTGACCCCAGCGGGGAAGACACAGATACGCAGTATTTT. This chain uses TRBV2 with TRBJ2-3, with 7 bases aligning to TRBD2. The length of the CDR3 is 16 residues. The ends lost 3 bases at V and 2 bases at J; junction bases unmatched: 8. CDR1 is SNHLY and CDR2 is FYNNEI in the germline V gene.

The chain combines TRBV13 with TRBJ1-2; tentatively, D is TRBD1 (6 bases). Trimming pared 4 bases from V and 8 bases from J, leaving 11 bases between. Germline CDR1 PRHDT, CDR2 FYEKMQ (reference sequence). The CDR3 sequence is 12 residues long. This CDR3 reads CASSYGTRGYTF. The DNA for the CDR3 is TGTGCCAGCAGCTACGGGACAAGGGGCTACACCTTC.

This clone appeared a few times. The chain couples TRBV29-1 to TRBJ2-5; D is ambiguous. The CDR3 is made up of 12 amino acids. Germline V gene data show CDR1 as SQVTM and CDR2 as ANQGSEA. Trimming stripped 3 bases from V and 2 bases from J, with 7 bases between. The CDR3, as DNA: TGCAGCGTTGATTCGGAACAAGAGACCCAGTACTTC. Translated: CSVDSEQETQYF.

This rearrangement joins TRBV15 to TRBJ2-4; 7 bases line up with TRBD2. J was trimmed by 2 bases and V by 3 bases; bases with no gene match: 16. The CDR3 sequence is 19 residues long. Germline values: CDR1 LNHNV, CDR2 YYDKDF (reference sequence). This CDR3 reads CATSSPVSGTTHTKNIQYF. Written as DNA, the CDR3 is TGTGCCACCAGCAGTCCTGTGTCCGGGACTACACATACCAAAAACATTCAGTACTTC.

The chain uses TRBV7-3 and TRBJ2-1, with 7 bases fitting TRBD1. The junction had 3 bases not matched to a gene; V was cut back by 0 bases and J by 7 bases. The germline CDR1 and CDR2 sequences are SGHTA and FQGTGA. CDR3 length: 14 amino acids. In DNA, the CDR3 is TGTGCCAGCAGCTTAACGACAGGGCGGAATGAGCAGTTCTTC. Encoded protein: CASSLTTGRNEQFF.

This clone came up once. This chain links TRBV2 with TRBJ2-7; TRBD2 matches 14 bases. This CDR3 has 15 amino acids. Germline assignment: CDR1 SNHLY and CDR2 FYNNEI. Here the CDR3 reads CAARLAGGLIDEQYF. CDR3 DNA: TGTGCAGCACGACTAGCGGGGGGGCTAATCGACGAGCAGTACTTC.

The chain joins TRBV6-6 to TRBJ1-5; D perhaps matches TRBD1 (5 bases). The germline CDR1 and CDR2 sequences are MNHNY and SVGAGI (reference sequence). The CDR3 spans 16 residues. With 6 bases removed from V and 3 bases from J, the gap between germline ends came to 18 bases. The CDR3 loop is CASSAGSLGDNQPQHF. The DNA of the CDR3 is TGTGCCAGCAGCGCCGGGAGCTTAGGGGACAATCAGCCCCAGCATTTT.

A single count supports this clone. This rearrangement joins TRBV7-2 to TRBJ2-5, with 14 nucleotides matching TRBD2. Trimming at V came to 5 bases and at J to 5 bases, leaving 13 bases not matched to a gene. CDR1 is SGHTA and CDR2 is FQGNSA in the germline V gene. The CDR3 extends over 18 amino acids. The CDR3 coding sequence is TGTGCCAGCAGCATAACCGGGACTAGCGGGGGTTTGTGGGAGACCCAGTACTTC. As protein: CASSITGTSGGLWETQYF.

The chain uses TRBV4-1 and TRBJ2-3; D not certain. CDR1 is MGHRA, CDR2 YSYEKL, per germline. V lost 1 base, J lost 3 bases, and 5 bases lay in between. The CDR3 loop spans 13 amino acids. The CDR3 nucleotides read TGCGCCAGCAGCCAAGGTTCGACAGATACGCAGTATTTT. Its protein is CASSQGSTDTQYF.

The V and J genes are TRBV27 and TRBJ2-2; perhaps D is TRBD1 or TRBD2 (5 bases each). Germline V gene data show CDR1 as MNHEY and CDR2 as SMNVEV (reference sequence). The CDR3 loop spans 19 amino acids. Trimming cost V 5 bases and J 0 bases, with 22 bases left between them. The CDR3 DNA is TGTGCCAGCAGTCCCTACGATTTTAGGGACGTAACGAACACCGGGGAGCTGTTTTTT. It encodes CASSPYDFRDVTNTGELFF.

The chain has TRBV5-1 and TRBJ2-5, with TRBD2 matching over 11 bases. Germline loops: CDR1 SGHRS, CDR2 YFSETQ. The CDR3 has 18 amino acids. V dropped 5 bases and J dropped 4; count of bases not matched to a gene: 16. The DNA for the CDR3 is TGCGCCAGCAGTATGGCTAGCGGGGGGCCCAATTTCTTAGAGACCCAGTACTTC. Translating it yields CASSMASGGPNFLETQYF. The full variable domain, with the rest looked up from reference TRBV5-1 and TRBJ2-5, is KAGVTQTPRYLIKTRGQQVTLSCSPISGHRSVSWYQQTPGQGLQFLFEYFSETQRNKGNFPGRFSGRQFSNSRSEMNVSTLELGDSALYLCASSMASGGPNFLETQYFGPGTRLLVL.